This T cell receptor beta chain appears in the sequencing data of a study of blood T cell repertoires in COVID-19 (dated by TCRdb to the early 2020s). The study in broad terms: Samples covering the acute and convalescent phases of COVID-19 were provided by collaborators in the United States, Italy and Spain. Where HLA class I and class II types were available, the types were taken from metadata supplied by the sample provider, not from assay-based typing. The samples were drawn from the first 160 participants of the ongoing ImmuneRACE study and from over a thousand subjects provided by 6 global collaborators. Deeply sampled blood TCRbeta repertoires from subjects exposed to, actively infected with, or recovered from COVID-19 were included in the dataset. The repertoires were released in a freely available public database meant as a resource for research on the immune response to SARS-CoV-2. Nearly every sample came with metadata listing a de-identified subject ID, COVID-19 status, age in years and sex. The material from the prospective study consisted of cDNA or gDNA derived from T cells, B-cell-depleted T cells, or PBMCs.

TCRbeta CDR3 regions were amplified from genomic DNA using the immunoSEQ Assay, a bias-controlled multiplex PCR. In the authors' own workflow: The number of nucleated cells in each sample was estimated by amplification of reference gene primers within the assay. Sequence reads were collapsed and filtered to measure the absolute abundance of every unique TCRbeta CDR3 rearrangement. For each sample, productive Simpson clonality was calculated as the square root of Simpson's diversity index over productive rearrangements. The clones in this table, taken by TCRdb from immuneACCESS, are in-frame only. Not every clone is retained; where verified, under half of the shortfall comes from an unresolved V gene, and the cause of the rest is unknown. The V and J calls and clone size come from that table; D and trimming were worked out from the DNA. This sample is represented by more than 300,000 clones; approximately 90% of them were singletons. About 3.5% of the sample lies in the top ten.

Only a few counts were recorded for this clone. Its cognate antigen has yet to be identified. Base qualities are not provided; no much larger clone lies one nucleotide away. A second Seattle source provided samples from volunteer blood donors who had recovered from COVID-19. The collaborating institutions used their own protocols to collect whole blood in K2EDTA tubes. For TCRbeta analysis, collaborator samples were shipped as frozen whole blood, as isolated PBMCs, or as DNA extracted from either sample type. Beyond this particular receptor, the publication reports: Clinical and demographic metadata were provided uncurated, with the amount varying by source and participant.

Inclusive of the bounding cysteine and phenylalanine, the CDR3 is 16 residues long. The sequence is cut down to CDR3 DNA, 48 bases in frame from base 1. The germline V and J ends show losses of 2 bases and 1 base respectively, and no gene match explains 4 bases of the junction. The germline V gene (reference sequence) sets CDR1 to WNHNN and CDR2 to SYGVQD. The sequenced sample consisted of peripheral blood. This receptor was taken from a woman between 18 and 29 years old who had recovered from COVID-19. The V and J segments used are TRBV10-1 and TRBJ2-3; TRBD2 aligns with 9 central bases. The CDR3 corresponds to CASSEGLAGRTDTQYF. The DNA reads TGCGCCAGCAGTGAGGGGCTAGCGGGACGCACAGATACGCAGTATTTT.